The rows below give T cell receptor beta chains drawn from one sample of a study of cytomegalovirus exposure and HLA in healthy donors. Clones were read by immunoSEQ multiplex PCR, and TCRdb kept only the in-frame ones, dropping some. The sample lists 98,000 or so clones, more than 60% occurring once. The sequenced material came from PBMCs. The receptor set was obtained from a man aged 55 to 70 in good health and CMV-seropositive. The conserved cysteine and the conserved F or W are not part of the CDR3 here. The order of the fields is V gene, D gene, clone size, CDR3 protein. A D gene is named only where the DNA matches it firmly. The size field is filled for only some rows; it gives once, few, many or a size class.

V gene: TRBV7-9; D gene: -; clone size: -; CDR3 protein: SSSLTGYNSPLH
V gene: TRBV28; D gene: -; clone size: few; CDR3 protein: ASSLGGQREKLF
V gene: TRBV12-5; D gene: -; clone size: -; CDR3 protein: ASGLGGGGNEKLF
V gene: TRBV6-1; D gene: -; clone size: -; CDR3 protein: ASRRQINTEAF
V gene: TRBV29-1; D gene: TRBD2; clone size: -; CDR3 protein: SGAGRVTDTQY
V gene: TRBV5-4; D gene: TRBD2; clone size: -; CDR3 protein: ASSPGTSGVRELF
V gene: TRBV6-1; D gene: -; clone size: -; CDR3 protein: ASSDWVGATTDTQY
V gene: TRBV27; D gene: -; clone size: -; CDR3 protein: ASSLGSEGFGTDTQY
V gene: TRBV5-3; D gene: TRBD2; clone size: -; CDR3 protein: ARSLGLAGSSYEQY
V gene: TRBV7-9; D gene: -; clone size: -; CDR3 protein: ASSPSGDQPQH
V gene: TRBV2; D gene: -; clone size: few; CDR3 protein: ASSGRRLNTEAF
V gene: TRBV7-9; D gene: TRBD1; clone size: -; CDR3 protein: ASSTGQVSSIADSPLH
V gene: TRBV20-1; D gene: -; clone size: -; CDR3 protein: SAFDSPEAF
V gene: TRBV28; D gene: -; clone size: -; CDR3 protein: ASGPQGIYEQY
V gene: TRBV27; D gene: TRBD1; clone size: -; CDR3 protein: ASTERQGESYEQY
V gene: TRBV7-2; D gene: -; clone size: -; CDR3 protein: ASSQNSGTDTQY
V gene: TRBV7-8; D gene: -; clone size: -; CDR3 protein: ASSPTQTGEQY
V gene: TRBV28; D gene: -; clone size: -; CDR3 protein: ASSSRVGIQY
V gene: TRBV2; D gene: -; clone size: -; CDR3 protein: ASMVGQSEAF
V gene: TRBV7-6; D gene: TRBD1; clone size: few; CDR3 protein: ASSLGDSSSYEQY
V gene: TRBV10-3; D gene: TRBD2; clone size: -; CDR3 protein: AIGTSGSSTDTQY
V gene: TRBV29-1; D gene: -; clone size: -; CDR3 protein: STSAHLGGEQY
V gene: TRBV6-1; D gene: TRBD1; clone size: -; CDR3 protein: ASKTTGGGNQPQH
V gene: TRBV7-3; D gene: -; clone size: few; CDR3 protein: ASSPPGAGANVLT
V gene: TRBV5-1; D gene: -; clone size: -; CDR3 protein: ASSLVTGSETQY
V gene: TRBV10-3; D gene: -; clone size: -; CDR3 protein: ASRVGSDELGVTGELF
V gene: TRBV6-5; D gene: TRBD2; clone size: -; CDR3 protein: ASSQLAGVLNEQF
V gene: TRBV28; D gene: -; clone size: -; CDR3 protein: ASSLGKRGLAETQY
V gene: TRBV16; D gene: TRBD1; clone size: -; CDR3 protein: ASSQSNRGYGYT
V gene: TRBV2; D gene: -; clone size: -; CDR3 protein: ASRGRGSTDTQY
V gene: TRBV4-2; D gene: -; clone size: -; CDR3 protein: ASSQGDSWTVSNEKLF
V gene: TRBV6-5; D gene: -; clone size: -; CDR3 protein: ASSYSRAGSYT
V gene: TRBV30; D gene: -; clone size: -; CDR3 protein: AWSVWGQGYT
V gene: TRBV6-4; D gene: -; clone size: few; CDR3 protein: ASSMTPQGGYT
V gene: TRBV27; D gene: -; clone size: -; CDR3 protein: ASSSLKRYEQY
V gene: TRBV11-2; D gene: TRBD1; clone size: -; CDR3 protein: ASSRRGQGYNEQF
V gene: TRBV5-6; D gene: TRBD2; clone size: -; CDR3 protein: ASSLTGGRTYEQY
V gene: TRBV29-1; D gene: TRBD1; clone size: -; CDR3 protein: SDRTGDNTEAF
V gene: TRBV28; D gene: TRBD1; clone size: -; CDR3 protein: ASSYLRDSKNEQY
V gene: TRBV4-1; D gene: TRBD1; clone size: -; CDR3 protein: ASSQDGQVPYEQY
V gene: TRBV7-3; D gene: -; clone size: once; CDR3 protein: ASSQEAAGPYEQY